Listed below are T cell receptor beta chains from one sample, sequenced in a study of cytomegalovirus exposure and HLA in healthy donors. The assay was immunoSEQ multiplex PCR, and TCRdb's table has in-frame clones only and misses some. This sample yields more than 85,000 clones, of which 88% are seen a single time; 1.4% belongs to the top ten. Sequenced material: PBMCs. Receptors were obtained from a woman between 25 and 40 years old in good health and CMV-seropositive. The CDR3 runs from the conserved cysteine through the conserved F or W. D genes are given only for firm matches. Clone size is stated in some rows and not others, as once, few, many or a class when expanded.

V: TRBV7-2; D: .; size: .; J: TRBJ2-4; DNA: TGTGCCAGCAGCCTGGGGGCGGGAGAAGGGGAAAACATTCAGTACTTC; CDR3: CASSLGAGEGENIQYF
V: TRBV5-4; D: .; size: .; J: TRBJ2-7; DNA: TGTGCCAGCAGCCAGGACTCCGCAGAGCAGTACTTC; CDR3: CASSQDSAEQYF
V: TRBV28; D: TRBD2; size: .; J: TRBJ2-1; DNA: TGTGCCAGCAGTAGGGTGGGACTAGCTCTCAATGAGCAGTTCTTC; CDR3: CASSRVGLALNEQFF
V: TRBV6-6; D: .; size: .; J: TRBJ1-5; DNA: TGTGCCAGCAGTCCGACGGGAAGGAACCAGCCCCAGCATTTT; CDR3: CASSPTGRNQPQHF
V: TRBV7-2; D: .; size: .; J: TRBJ2-4; DNA: TGTGCCAGCAGCTTAAGGGTTGAGACAGTAAACATTCAGTACTTC; CDR3: CASSLRVETVNIQYF
V: TRBV1; D: .; size: .; J: TRBJ2-3; DNA: TGCACCAGCAGCCACGACCTAGCGGGAGGCACAGATACGCAGTATTTT; CDR3: CTSSHDLAGGTDTQYF
V: TRBV18; D: .; size: .; J: TRBJ2-1; DNA: TGTGCCAGCTCACCCCGGGGAGGTCTCAATGAGCAGTTCTTC; CDR3: CASSPRGGLNEQFF
V: TRBV27; D: TRBD1; size: .; J: TRBJ1-3; DNA: TGTGCCAGCAGTTCGAGACAGGGTGCATCCCTTGGCAACACCATATATTTT; CDR3: CASSSRQGASLGNTIYF
V: TRBV20-1; D: .; size: .; J: TRBJ2-1; DNA: TGCAGTGCTAGTGGGCCGGCGAAGCAGTTCTTC; CDR3: CSASGPAKQFF
V: TRBV7-2; D: TRBD1; size: once; J: TRBJ1-2; DNA: TGTGCCAGCAGCCAAGGACAGGTCTATGGCTACACCTTC; CDR3: CASSQGQVYGYTF
V: TRBV9; D: TRBD2; size: .; J: TRBJ2-2; DNA: TGTGCCAGCAGCGGACGACTAGCGGGGGGCCCCGGGGAGCTGTTTTTT; CDR3: CASSGRLAGGPGELFF
V: TRBV11-3; D: .; size: .; J: TRBJ2-7; DNA: TGTGCCAGCAGCAGATCCGGGACTGCAAACTACGAGCAGTACTTC; CDR3: CASSRSGTANYEQYF
V: TRBV11-2; D: TRBD1; size: .; J: TRBJ2-7; DNA: TGTGCCAGCAGCTTAAAGCCGGGACAGGGGTCCTACGAGCAGTACTTC; CDR3: CASSLKPGQGSYEQYF
V: TRBV30; D: .; size: once; J: TRBJ1-2; DNA: TGTGCCTGGAGTAATGCTTTGCGAAGTGGCTACACCTTC; CDR3: CAWSNALRSGYTF
V: TRBV25-1; D: .; size: once; J: TRBJ1-3; DNA: TGTGCCAGCAGTGCTTTGGGGGGGTCGACTTTCTCTGGAAACACCATATATTTT; CDR3: CASSALGGSTFSGNTIYF
V: TRBV6-6; D: .; size: .; J: TRBJ1-5; DNA: TGTGCCAGCAGTGTACAGCCGTATAGCAATCAGCCCCAGCATTTT; CDR3: CASSVQPYSNQPQHF
V: TRBV21-1; D: .; size: .; J: TRBJ2-7; DNA: TGTGCCAGCAGCAAAACGCGGGGCTCCTACGAGCAGTACTTC; CDR3: CASSKTRGSYEQYF
V: TRBV27; D: TRBD1; size: few; J: TRBJ2-7; DNA: TGTGCCAGCAGTTTATCGTGGGACAGGGCAAGGTACGAGCAGTACTTC; CDR3: CASSLSWDRARYEQYF
V: TRBV27; D: TRBD1; size: .; J: TRBJ2-7; DNA: TGTGCCAGCAGTACTTATCTAGCCGAAAGGGGGACAGATGCCTACGAGCAGTACTTC; CDR3: CASSTYLAERGTDAYEQYF
V: TRBV4-2; D: .; size: .; J: TRBJ2-7; DNA: TGTGCCAGCAGCTCGAAAACGACTACAGCGGGCGAGCAGTACTTC; CDR3: CASSSKTTTAGEQYF
V: TRBV28; D: TRBD1; size: .; J: TRBJ2-7; DNA: TGTGCCAGCAGTGACCTCGGGACAGCTTCCTACGAGCAGTACTTC; CDR3: CASSDLGTASYEQYF
V: TRBV29-1; D: .; size: .; J: TRBJ2-7; DNA: TGCAGCGTTCGGCTAGCGAAACTTTCCTACGAGCAGTACTTC; CDR3: CSVRLAKLSYEQYF
V: TRBV4-3; D: TRBD1; size: .; J: TRBJ2-2; DNA: TGCGCCAGCAGCCACCGACAGGGGGTCGGGGAGCTGTTTTTT; CDR3: CASSHRQGVGELFF
V: TRBV2; D: .; size: .; J: TRBJ1-5; DNA: TGTGCCAGCAGTGAAAACAGATATCAGCCCCAGCATTTT; CDR3: CASSENRYQPQHF
V: TRBV4-2; D: .; size: few; J: TRBJ2-7; DNA: TGTGCCAGCAGCCAAGAGCCTAGTCATTTTTACGAGCAGTACTTC; CDR3: CASSQEPSHFYEQYF
V: TRBV2; D: TRBD1; size: .; J: TRBJ1-6; DNA: TGTGCCAGCATTGTTCGGGGACAGGGTAATTCACCCCTCCACTTT; CDR3: CASIVRGQGNSPLHF
V: TRBV10-3; D: TRBD1; size: .; J: TRBJ1-2; DNA: TGTGCCATCTACAGTGTGACAGGGGACTATGGCTACACCTTC; CDR3: CAIYSVTGDYGYTF
V: TRBV7-9; D: .; size: .; J: TRBJ2-3; DNA: TGTGCCAGCAGCCTACTAGACCCGACTGATACGCAGTATTTT; CDR3: CASSLLDPTDTQYF
V: TRBV10-2; D: .; size: .; J: TRBJ2-1; DNA: TGCGCCAGCAGTGTTCCAGCGGGCCTTACCCCCAATGAGCAGTTCTTC; CDR3: CASSVPAGLTPNEQFF
V: TRBV6-1; D: .; size: .; J: TRBJ2-3; DNA: TGTGCCACCGAAAAAGGACAAACCCACACAGATACGCAGTATTTT; CDR3: CATEKGQTHTDTQYF
V: TRBV27; D: .; size: .; J: TRBJ2-3; DNA: TGTGCCAGCAGTTTATGGGGCTACCGGGATACGCAGTATTTT; CDR3: CASSLWGYRDTQYF
V: TRBV9; D: .; size: .; J: TRBJ1-1; DNA: TGTGCCAGCTCGAACGGGATTTTGAACACTGAAGCTTTCTTT; CDR3: CASSNGILNTEAFF
V: TRBV5-1; D: .; size: .; J: TRBJ1-1; DNA: TGCGCCAGCAGCTTGGGAGATTCTGAAGCTTTCTTT; CDR3: CASSLGDSEAFF
V: TRBV6-1; D: .; size: .; J: TRBJ2-7; DNA: TGTGCCAGCAGTGGAGCCCCTTCCTACGAGCAGTACTTC; CDR3: CASSGAPSYEQYF
V: TRBV5-6; D: .; size: .; J: TRBJ2-5; DNA: TGTGCCAGCAGCTTGACAGCTACCAGGGCCCAGTACTTC; CDR3: CASSLTATRAQYF
V: TRBV30; D: TRBD1; size: once; J: TRBJ1-1; DNA: TGTGCCTGGGACAGGGGGGGAATGAACACTGAAGCTTTCTTT; CDR3: CAWDRGGMNTEAFF
V: TRBV20-1; D: .; size: once; J: TRBJ2-1; DNA: TGCAGTGCTAGAGGAGGTAATGAGCAGTTCTTC; CDR3: CSARGGNEQFF
V: TRBV4-2; D: .; size: few; J: TRBJ2-7; DNA: TGTGCCAGCAGCCAAGAAGCGGGACAAGGACACTACGAGCAGTACTTC; CDR3: CASSQEAGQGHYEQYF
V: TRBV7-2; D: .; size: once; J: TRBJ2-7; DNA: TGTGCCAGCAGCTTAGTGACACCCTACGAGCAGTACTTC; CDR3: CASSLVTPYEQYF
V: TRBV7-2; D: .; size: .; J: TRBJ1-2; DNA: TGTGCCAGCAGCTTTTTGGAGGGGCGGCATGGCTACACCTTC; CDR3: CASSFLEGRHGYTF
V: TRBV19; D: .; size: .; J: TRBJ2-7; DNA: TGTGCCAGTAGGATTAGCGGAAGCTCCTACGAGCAGTACTTC; CDR3: CASRISGSSYEQYF
V: TRBV27; D: TRBD1; size: .; J: TRBJ1-1; DNA: TGTGCCAGCAGTCCTACAGGGGGACGTCAGGGAGCTTTCTTT; CDR3: CASSPTGGRQGAFF
V: TRBV2; D: .; size: .; J: TRBJ2-7; DNA: TGTGCCAGCACACTGGTCTCCTACGAGCAGTACTTC; CDR3: CASTLVSYEQYF
V: TRBV5-1; D: .; size: .; J: TRBJ2-2; DNA: TGCGCCAGCAGTCGTCCCACAGGGTCCGGGGAGCTGTTTTTT; CDR3: CASSRPTGSGELFF
V: TRBV6-6; D: .; size: .; J: TRBJ2-5; DNA: TGTGCCAGCACGCACGGGTACCAAGAGACCCAGTACTTC; CDR3: CASTHGYQETQYF
V: TRBV6-5; D: .; size: .; J: TRBJ2-2; DNA: TGTGCCAGCAGCCAGGAGGGCCCGGTGACCGGGGAGCTGTTTTTT; CDR3: CASSQEGPVTGELFF
V: TRBV15; D: TRBD2; size: once; J: TRBJ2-1; DNA: TGTGCCACCAGCAGGGCCCCTAGCGGGAGGGCCAATGAGCAGTTCTTC; CDR3: CATSRAPSGRANEQFF
V: TRBV15; D: .; size: .; J: TRBJ2-7; DNA: TGTGCCACCAGCCGTAGCTCCTACGAGCAGTACTTC; CDR3: CATSRSSYEQYF
V: TRBV27; D: .; size: .; J: TRBJ1-2; DNA: TGTGCCAGCAGTCGGGAGGGGCACAACTATGGCTACACCTTC; CDR3: CASSREGHNYGYTF
V: TRBV7-2; D: .; size: .; J: TRBJ2-1; DNA: TGTGCCAGCAGCGACTATCATTATGAGCAGTTCTTC; CDR3: CASSDYHYEQFF
V: TRBV5-6; D: .; size: .; J: TRBJ2-1; DNA: TGTGCCAGCAGCTTCGGACAGAGCTCCTACAATGAGCAGTTCTTC; CDR3: CASSFGQSSYNEQFF
V: TRBV5-4; D: .; size: once; J: TRBJ1-1; DNA: TGTGCCAGCAGCCCCGCTGGGGGGGGAGACACTGAAGCTTTCTTT; CDR3: CASSPAGGGDTEAFF
V: TRBV4-1; D: .; size: .; J: TRBJ2-5; DNA: TGCGCCAGCAGCCAAGTGGGGGGGCTTATTGAGACCCAGTACTTC; CDR3: CASSQVGGLIETQYF